A single sample gave rise to the 10 T cell receptor beta chains below, sequenced in a study of Ad26.COV2.S vaccination and SARS-CoV-2 variants. The repertoire was sequenced with immunoSEQ multiplex PCR; TCRdb's copy has only in-frame clones and lacks some. The sample gives some 480,000 clones, 87% of which show up once; around 13% is in the top ten. Treatment noted: around 19 received Ad26.COV2.S at low or high dose, single or two shots; about 5 received placebo; per-sample allocation not given. Day 63 after the first vaccine or placebo injection was the time point for sampling. This sample comprised peripheral blood, obtained in a trial of Ad26.COV2.S vaccine versus placebo. The origin of the receptors is a person between 18 and 65 years old who received the Ad26.COV2.S COVID-19 vaccine or a placebo.

The rearrangement joins TRBV5-1 to TRBJ2-1; no definite D call. Germline V CDR1 and CDR2: SGHRS, YFSETQ. CDR3 size: 15 residues. V lost 0 bases and J 0 bases, leaving 7 bases between the germline ends. The CDR3 DNA reads as TGCGCCAGCAGCTTGGCTCTAAGCTCCTACAATGAGCAGTTCTTC. This encodes CASSLALSSYNEQFF. The full variable domain, its missing parts supplied by reference TRBV5-1 and TRBJ2-1, is KAGVTQTPRYLIKTRGQQVTLSCSPISGHRSVSWYQQTPGQGLQFLFEYFSETQRNKGNFPGRFSGRQFSNSRSEMNVSTLELGDSALYLCASSLALSSYNEQFFGPGTRLTVL.

The V and J genes are TRBV6-5 and TRBJ2-7; 10 positions match TRBD2. The CDR3 spans 14 residues. In germline, CDR1 is MNHEY, CDR2 SVGAGI. The trim removed 7 bases at V and 3 bases at J, leaving 6 bases unmatched. The CDR3 here is CASTPTSGYYEQYF. CDR3 bases: TGTGCCAGCACCCCGACTAGCGGGTACTACGAGCAGTACTTC.

This clone was counted between two and nine times. V is TRBV5-6 and J is TRBJ2-7, with D perhaps TRBD1 (6 bases). Looked up from germline, CDR1 is SGHDT and CDR2 is YYEEEE. This CDR3 comprises 13 residues. V lost 3 bases, J lost 3 bases, and 10 bases lay in between. CDR3: CASSWWGRYEQYF. The CDR3 region has the DNA TGTGCCAGCAGCTGGTGGGGGCGCTACGAGCAGTACTTC.

This sequence joins TRBV5-4 and TRBJ2-1, with D perhaps TRBD2 (7 bases). V lost 0 bases, J lost 7 bases, and 17 bases lay in between. The length of the CDR3 is 16 residues. Germline CDR1 reads SGHNT; CDR2 reads YYREEE (reference sequence). The CDR3 protein is CASSLGRGGVINEQFF. CDR3 coding DNA: TGTGCCAGCAGCTTGGGAAGGGGGGGAGTTATTAATGAGCAGTTCTTC.

A word on this clone: This sample also contains other DNA sequences that code for the same CDR3. The chain couples TRBV5-6 to TRBJ2-3; unclear D gene. CDR3 length equals 13 residues. Germline V gives CDR1 SGHDT, CDR2 YYEEEE. Trimming took off 3 bases at V and 1 base at J, with 6 bases between the two ends. In DNA, the CDR3 is TGTGCCAGCAGCTCGGCAGGCACAGATACGCAGTATTTT. It is translated as CASSSAGTDTQYF.

Details on this clone: The sample holds other DNA sequences that translate to the same CDR3. This chain uses TRBV4-2 with TRBJ1-5, with a weak D call TRBD1 (6 bases). The germline V gene encodes CDR1 LGHNA and CDR2 YNFKEQ. The CDR3 length is 14 residues. The V and J ends lost 0 bases and 4 bases respectively, with 7 bases between them. The CDR3 sequence is CASSQDRGNQPQHF. Written as DNA, the CDR3 is TGTGCCAGCAGCCAAGACAGGGGAAATCAGCCCCAGCATTTT.

The CDR3 sequence is CARSSRSSGANVLTF. CDR3 sequence (DNA): TGTGCCAGAAGCTCGAGAAGCTCTGGGGCCAACGTCCTGACTTTC. The J gene is TRBJ2-6, the V gene TRBV5-3; D gene ambiguous. TRBV5-3 is reported as an ORF; its role is uncertain. V lost 3 bases and J lost 0, with 7 bases in between. The CDR3 totals 15 residues.

The chain has TRBV5-1 and TRBJ2-7; the D is unclear. This CDR3 contains 14 residues. Trimming took 1 base from V and 2 from J, leaving 10 bases between them. Germline values: CDR1 SGHRS, CDR2 YFSETQ. This chain's CDR3 is CASSLIMGPYEQYF. The CDR3 nucleotides read TGCGCCAGCAGCTTGATTATGGGCCCCTACGAGCAGTACTTC.

This chain uses TRBV5-6 with TRBJ2-7, with a tentative D call TRBD1 (6 bases). The germline gives CDR1 SGHDT, CDR2 YYEEEE. This CDR3 region has 13 residues. Trimming pared 2 bases from V and 7 bases from J, leaving 13 bases between. CDR3 in amino acids: CASSFRPGDEQYF. The CDR3 nucleotides are TGTGCCAGCAGCTTCCGCCCAGGGGATGAGCAGTACTTC.

This clone has only one observation. The chain couples TRBV5-8 to TRBJ2-1, with TRBD2 matching over 10 bases. The length of the CDR3 is 17 residues. With 4 bases clipped from V and 7 bases from J, the junction kept 14 bases outside the gene matches. The germline V gene encodes CDR1 SGHTS and CDR2 YDEGEE. Here the CDR3 reads CASSLYVTSGIGNEQFF. Written as DNA, the CDR3 is TGTGCCAGCAGCCTCTACGTAACTAGCGGGATCGGTAATGAGCAGTTCTTC.